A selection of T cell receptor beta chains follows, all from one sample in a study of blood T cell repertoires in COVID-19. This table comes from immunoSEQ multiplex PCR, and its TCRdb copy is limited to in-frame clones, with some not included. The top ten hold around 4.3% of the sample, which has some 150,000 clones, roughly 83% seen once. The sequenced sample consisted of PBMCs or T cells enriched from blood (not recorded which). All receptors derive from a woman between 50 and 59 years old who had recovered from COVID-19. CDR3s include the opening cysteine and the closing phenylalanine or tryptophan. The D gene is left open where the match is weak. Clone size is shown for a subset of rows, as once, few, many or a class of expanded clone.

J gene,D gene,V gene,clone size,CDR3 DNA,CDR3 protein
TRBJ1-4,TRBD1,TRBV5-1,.,TGCGCCAGCAGCCGACAGGGAGCAACTAATGAAAAACTGTTTTTT,CASSRQGATNEKLFF
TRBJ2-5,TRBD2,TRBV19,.,TGTGCCAGTAAGGTTAGCGGGGCCAAAGGGGAGACCCAGTACTTC,CASKVSGAKGETQYF
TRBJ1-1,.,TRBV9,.,TGTGCCAGCAGCGTGATTGACGAGGGAGGCACTGAAGCTTTCTTT,CASSVIDEGGTEAFF
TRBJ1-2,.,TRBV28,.,TGTGCCAGCAGAGGCGGAGGTGGCTACACCTTC,CASRGGGGYTF
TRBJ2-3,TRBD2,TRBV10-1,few,TGCGCCAGCAGTGAAGCACTAGCGGGCGCGAGCACAGATACGCAGTATTTT,CASSEALAGASTDTQYF
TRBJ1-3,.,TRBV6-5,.,TGTGCCAGCAGTAAAACTGGACAGTTCGGAAACACCATATATTTT,CASSKTGQFGNTIYF
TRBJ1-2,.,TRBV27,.,TGTGCCAGCAGTCCCTCGGGCCCCGGGGTTAACTATGGCTACACCTTC,CASSPSGPGVNYGYTF
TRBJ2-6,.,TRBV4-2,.,TGTGCCAGCAGCCAAGACACAGTCTCTGGGGCCAACGTCCTGACTTTC,CASSQDTVSGANVLTF
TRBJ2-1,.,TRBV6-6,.,TGTGCCAGCAGCCAGACTAGCAATGAGCAGTTCTTC,CASSQTSNEQFF
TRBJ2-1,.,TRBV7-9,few,TGTGCCAGCAGCCTTGCTACCCCCCGAGGATGGAACAATGAGCAGTTCTTC,CASSLATPRGWNNEQFF
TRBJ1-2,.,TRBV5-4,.,TGTGCCAGCAGCTTGCGGTGGGCCGCGGGCTATGGCTACACCTTC,CASSLRWAAGYGYTF
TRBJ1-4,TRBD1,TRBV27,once,TGTGCCAGCACGCTGGGACAGGGTCGAACTAATGAAAAACTGTTTTTT,CASTLGQGRTNEKLFF